Below, 19 T cell receptor beta chains from the same sample are listed, as sequenced in a study of shared T cell receptors in the human thymus. Assay: immunoSEQ multiplex PCR; the TCRdb copy retains only in-frame clones and omits some. The data contain under 700,000 clones, around 78% of them seen just once; the ten biggest clones take up more than 0.01%. These records were also assigned to another study, of human thymus T cells.

The sample taken for sequencing was thymocytes. Receptors were obtained from a boy younger than two with a congenital heart defect.

Only a few counts were recorded for this clone. The chain employs TRBV6-1 and TRBJ1-1, with 7 bases that match TRBD1. The CDR3 length is 13 residues. Looked up from germline, CDR1 is MNHNS and CDR2 is SASEGT. After removal of 1 base from V and 8 bases from J, the junction contained 4 bases not matched to a gene. CDR3 sequence: CASSEVDRVEAFF. The DNA for the CDR3 is TGTGCCAGCAGTGAAGTAGACAGGGTGGAAGCTTTCTTT.

The rearrangement joins TRBV13 to TRBJ2-2; D may be TRBD2 (6 bases). CDR1 is PRHDT and CDR2 is FYEKMQ in the germline V gene (reference sequence). With 9 bases removed from V and 0 bases from J, the gap between germline ends came to 11 bases. CDR3 size: 14 residues. CDR3 in amino acids: CASQGEANTGELFF. The CDR3 DNA is TGTGCCAGTCAAGGGGAGGCGAACACCGGGGAGCTGTTTTTT.

V usage is TRBV6-6 and J usage is TRBJ2-7; weak D call: TRBD1 (6 bases). Germline assignment: CDR1 MNHNY and CDR2 SVGAGI (reference sequence). The CDR3 runs 13 residues. Trimming took off 10 bases at V and 4 bases at J, with 17 bases between the two ends. The CDR3 DNA sequence: TGTGCCACCCGAAAAGGGGGTATATACGAGCAGTACTTC. Translated: CATRKGGIYEQYF.

The J gene is TRBJ2-1, the V gene TRBV5-4; 10 nucleotides agree with TRBD2. CDR3 size: 14 residues. Germline V gene sequence: CDR1 SGHNT, CDR2 YYREEE (reference sequence). Trimming cost V 2 bases and J 5 bases; bases outside gene matches: 1. This chain's CDR3 is CASSLLAGHNEQFF. The DNA of the CDR3 is TGTGCCAGCAGCTTACTAGCGGGGCACAATGAGCAGTTCTTC.

This clone was observed a few times. This chain uses TRBV6-4 with TRBJ2-7; a weak D match, TRBD2 (6 bases). The CDR3 length is 16 residues. The V and J ends lost 4 bases and 3 bases respectively, with 19 bases between them. Germline CDR1 is MRHNA and CDR2 is SNTAGT. CDR3 nucleotide sequence: TGTGCCAGCAGTGCGTGCCCTGTCCTCGGGGGCTACGAGCAGTACTTC. It yields the protein CASSACPVLGGYEQYF.

Only one count was recorded for this clone. The genes are TRBV30 and TRBJ1-4; a possible D gene is TRBD1 (6 bases). Germline CDR1 reads GTSNPN; CDR2 reads SVGIG (reference sequence). Between the trimmed V and J ends, which lost 4 bases and 7 bases, there was a span of 16 bases. The length of the CDR3 is 14 residues. In DNA, the CDR3 is TGTGCCTGGAAAGGGCAGGGGCCAGCTGAAAAACTGTTTTTT. Protein: CAWKGQGPAEKLFF.

The chain employs TRBV4-2 and TRBJ2-7; tentative D call: TRBD2 (6 bases). V lost 0 bases to trimming and J lost 7 bases, with 19 bases between them. Germline CDR1 and CDR2: LGHNA and YNFKEQ. The CDR3 covers 16 residues. Written as DNA, the CDR3 is TGTGCCAGCAGCCAAGATCGGCGGGAAGGAGCGAATGAGCAGTACTTC. It yields the protein CASSQDRREGANEQYF.

The count of this clone is one. The rearrangement joins TRBV19 to TRBJ2-3; 7 bases are a match to TRBD2. Germline-derived CDR1 and CDR2 are LNHDA and SQIVND (reference sequence). J was trimmed by 2 bases and V by 5 bases; bases with no gene match: 7. The CDR3 extends over 15 amino acids. CDR3 coding DNA: TGTGCCAGTAGTGGAGTTGGGGGGGTCACAGATACGCAGTATTTT. This codes for CASSGVGGVTDTQYF.

This chain links TRBV15 with TRBJ1-4; TRBD1 is a possible D gene (5 bases). The CDR3 loop spans 16 amino acids. V gave up 4 bases and J gave up 1 base, with 13 bases separating them. The germline V gene has CDR1 LNHNV and CDR2 YYDKDF (reference sequence). CDR3 sequence reads: CATSTLRGRTNEKLFF. DNA of the CDR3: TGTGCCACCAGCACCCTCCGGGGGAGAACTAATGAAAAACTGTTTTTT.

The J gene is TRBJ2-7, the V gene TRBV6-6, with a tentative D call TRBD1 (5 bases). Germline V gene lookup returns CDR1 MNHNY and CDR2 SVGAGI (reference sequence). The CDR3 length is 15 residues. V lost 6 bases to trimming and J lost 0 bases, with 15 bases between them. CDR3 nucleotides: TGTGCCAGCAGCCTTTCGACAGAGTACTCCTACGAGCAGTACTTC. This gives the protein CASSLSTEYSYEQYF.

The chain carries TRBV29-1 and TRBJ2-7; 10 bases fit TRBD2. Looked up from germline, CDR1 is SQVTM and CDR2 is ANQGSEA. V trimming: 6 bases; J trimming: 0 bases; junction bases outside the gene matches: 8. The CDR3 runs to 15 residues. CDR3 region: CSVGTSEMSSYEQYF. Written as DNA, the CDR3 is TGCAGCGTCGGGACTAGCGAAATGAGCTCCTACGAGCAGTACTTC.

This rearrangement joins TRBV2 to TRBJ2-2, with 12 bases identical to TRBD2. The CDR3 extends over 16 amino acids. The germline CDR1 and CDR2 sequences are SNHLY and FYNNEI. V lost 6 bases, J lost 6 bases, and 8 bases stayed unmatched. The CDR3 here is CASRKGLAGLSGELFF. The DNA for the CDR3 is TGTGCCAGCAGAAAAGGACTAGCGGGATTGTCCGGGGAGCTGTTTTTT. Drawing the rest from reference TRBV2 and TRBJ2-2, the complete variable domain is EPEVTQTPSHQVTQMGQEVILRCVPISNHLYFYWYRQILGQKVEFLVSFYNNEISEKSEIFDDQFSVERPDGSNFTLKIRSTKLEDSAMYFCASRKGLAGLSGELFFGEGSRLTVL.

In this sample, this clone turned up a few times. The J gene is TRBJ1-1, the V gene TRBV4-1, with 12 bases aligning to TRBD1. The CDR3 consists of 18 residues. The J segment lost 3 bases and the V segment lost 4 bases, leaving 12 bases of the junction unmatched. Germline loops: CDR1 MGHRA, CDR2 YSYEKL. The CDR3 sequence: CASSPPPRDRGRYTEAFF. CDR3 nucleotide sequence: TGCGCCAGCAGCCCCCCTCCCCGGGACAGGGGGCGATACACTGAAGCTTTCTTT.

The CDR3 DNA sequence: TGCGCCAGCAGCCAAATCCATGCTAGCGGGAGCAATGAGCAGTTCTTC. It encodes CASSQIHASGSNEQFF. This rearrangement joins TRBV4-3 to TRBJ2-1; 10 positions agree with TRBD2. V shed 2 bases, J shed 6 bases, and the junction held 7 bases outside the gene matches. The CDR3 loop spans 16 amino acids. Germline CDR1 LGHNA, CDR2 YSLEER.

This chain uses TRBV19 with TRBJ2-1, with D unresolved. The CDR3 runs to 17 residues. Germline V lookup: CDR1 LNHDA, CDR2 SQIVND (reference sequence). The V end was cut by 6 bases, the J end by 0 bases, with 18 bases between. The CDR3 bases are TGTGCCAGTAGGCCAGGTGCACAGTTTAGCTCCTACAATGAGCAGTTCTTC. This codes for CASRPGAQFSSYNEQFF. Complete variable domain (other parts from reference TRBV19 and TRBJ2-1): DGGITQSPKYLFRKEGQNVTLSCEQNLNHDAMYWYRQDPGQGLRLIYYSQIVNDFQKGDIAEGYSVSREKKESFPLTVTSAQKNPTAFYLCASRPGAQFSSYNEQFFGPGTRLTVL.

V is TRBV30 and J is TRBJ2-2; TRBD1 matches 7 bases. The germline V gene has CDR1 GTSNPN and CDR2 SVGIG (reference sequence). This CDR3 spans 14 amino acids. J was trimmed by 0 bases and V by 4 bases; bases with no gene match: 2. The CDR3, as DNA: TGTGCCTGGAAGCAGGGGGCGAACACCGGGGAGCTGTTTTTT. Its protein product is CAWKQGANTGELFF.

V usage is TRBV15 and J usage is TRBJ2-4, with TRBD1 identical over 11 bases. Germline V lookup: CDR1 LNHNV, CDR2 YYDKDF (reference sequence). This CDR3 comprises 17 residues. J lost 0 bases, V lost 1 base, and 2 bases had no gene match. The CDR3: CATSRGTGGLAKNIQYF. CDR3 in DNA: TGTGCCACCAGCAGAGGGACAGGGGGCTTAGCCAAAAACATTCAGTACTTC.

The chain combines TRBV2 with TRBJ2-2; 10 bases fit TRBD2. Trimming cost V 7 bases and J 7 bases; bases outside gene matches: 6. Germline CDR1 reads SNHLY; CDR2 reads FYNNEI. The CDR3 has 14 amino acids. The chain's CDR3 is CASTLAGVFGELFF. The CDR3 DNA sequence: TGTGCCAGCACCCTAGCGGGAGTCTTCGGGGAGCTGTTTTTT.

The chain employs TRBV15 and TRBJ2-7, with D uncertain. Germline assignment: CDR1 LNHNV and CDR2 YYDKDF (reference sequence). This CDR3 has 15 residues. With 5 bases removed from V and 3 bases from J, the gap between germline ends came to 17 bases. The CDR3 coding sequence is TGTGCCACCAGCCCAGAGACTGGCACCCTCTACGAGCAGTACTTC. Protein sequence: CATSPETGTLYEQYF.